The 27 T cell receptor beta chains below all came from one sample that was sequenced in a study of blood T cell repertoires in COVID-19. Sequencing was performed with immunoSEQ multiplex PCR; in TCRdb, only in-frame clones are kept and a portion is missing. The sample records 250,000 to 350,000 clones, 80% to 90% being singletons. Sequenced: PBMCs or T cells enriched from blood (not recorded which). The receptors come from a woman aged 25 to 39 who had recovered from COVID-19.

V gene TRBV6-5 combines with J gene TRBJ1-2, with a weak D call TRBD1 (6 bases). The V gene lost 7 bases and the J gene lost 2 bases, with 17 bases spanning the gap. This CDR3 is built from 15 residues. In germline, CDR1 is MNHEY, CDR2 SVGAGI. CDR3 region: CASMITGNYNYGYTF. CDR3 DNA sequence: TGTGCCAGCATGATAACAGGGAACTACAACTATGGCTACACCTTC.

J is TRBJ1-4 and V is TRBV7-9; 9 bases are a match to TRBD1. The germline gives CDR1 SEHNR, CDR2 FQNEAQ (reference sequence). The CDR3 is 16 residues long. V lost 6 bases and J lost 7; bases outside the gene matches: 12. CDR3 nucleotide sequence: TGTGCCAGCAGTTCGGGGACAGGGCTTCGATTTGAAAAACTGTTTTTT. Its protein is CASSSGTGLRFEKLFF.

The J gene is TRBJ2-6, the V gene TRBV11-3; D is possibly TRBD2 (7 bases). Germline V gene sequence: CDR1 SGHNT, CDR2 YENEEA. V was clipped by 1 base and J by 2 bases, with 18 bases between them. This CDR3 spans 19 amino acids. This CDR3 is CASSLGPSSGGPGANVLTF. The CDR3 region has the DNA TGTGCCAGCAGCTTAGGGCCTAGCTCCGGGGGGCCTGGGGCCAACGTCCTGACTTTC.

The chain couples TRBV28 to TRBJ1-2, with 7 bases identical to TRBD1. V lost 5 bases and J lost 7; bases outside the gene matches: 4. Germline V gene sequence: CDR1 MDHEN, CDR2 SYDVKM. The CDR3 runs to 12 residues. In DNA, the CDR3 is TGTGCCAGCAGTCCCAGGGGGTCTGGCTACACCTTC. This encodes CASSPRGSGYTF.

As concerns this clone: This specimen includes other DNA sequences encoding the same CDR3. The V call is TRBV4-1, the J call TRBJ2-1, with a weak D call TRBD2 (7 bases). The germline V and J ends were trimmed by 0 bases and 10 bases, with 10 bases remaining between them. Germline V CDR1 and CDR2: MGHRA, YSYEKL. This CDR3 spans 13 amino acids. In DNA, the CDR3 is TGCGCCAGCAGCCAAGATCGCGGGGGCGAGCAGTTCTTC. It codes for CASSQDRGGEQFF.

This chain connects TRBV5-5 to TRBJ1-6; TRBD1 is a possible D gene (6 bases). V was shortened by 1 base and J by 8 bases, with 13 bases between the two germline ends. Germline V gene data show CDR1 as SGHKS and CDR2 as YYEKEE (reference sequence). The CDR3 runs 15 residues. The CDR3 reads CASSLSPGHDSPLHF. Here the CDR3 DNA reads TGTGCCAGCAGCTTGTCTCCGGGACATGATTCACCCCTCCACTTT.

This chain connects TRBV10-3 to TRBJ1-1; TRBD1 might be the D (5 bases). The ends were cut back, 6 bases at V and 3 bases at J, with 14 bases in the middle. Germline CDR1 is ENHRY and CDR2 is SYGVKD. The CDR3 covers 14 residues. DNA for the CDR3: TGTGCCATCAGCCCGAGAGTAGGGGACACTGAAGCTTTCTTT. This translates into CAISPRVGDTEAFF.

V is TRBV13 and J is TRBJ2-2; 7 positions agree with TRBD2. The germline V gene encodes CDR1 PRHDT and CDR2 FYEKMQ (reference sequence). V was pared by 4 bases and J by 1 base, with 6 bases of the junction left unmatched. The CDR3 runs to 16 residues. This CDR3 reads CASSWHGGVNTGELFF. DNA of the CDR3: TGTGCCAGCAGCTGGCATGGGGGGGTGAACACCGGGGAGCTGTTTTTT.

The chain is built from TRBV6-2 or TRBV6-3 and TRBJ2-2; TRBD2 is a possible D gene (6 bases). Germline V gene sequence: CDR1 MNHEY, CDR2 SVGEGT. The length of the CDR3 is 17 residues. V was trimmed by 2 bases and J by 3 bases, leaving 16 bases between them. In DNA form, the CDR3 reads TGTGCCAGCAGTTACCCCACGCCCAGCGGGTACACCGGGGAGCTGTTTTTT. It specifies CASSYPTPSGYTGELFF.

The chain links TRBV19 to TRBJ1-2; TRBD1 agrees at 9 bases. Trimming took 8 bases from V and 0 from J; bases not matched to a gene: 16. CDR1 is LNHDA, CDR2 SQIVND, per germline (reference sequence). The CDR3 contains 18 residues. DNA of the CDR3: TGTGCCAGTGCTCTTCATGGGGGACAGGGAGTTTCTAACTATGGCTACACCTTC. It codes for CASALHGGQGVSNYGYTF.

The chain couples TRBV24-1 to TRBJ1-2; D not resolved. The CDR3 has 11 amino acids. V was pared by 2 bases and J by 8 bases, with 5 bases between. Germline CDR1 and CDR2: KGHDR and SFDVKD. CDR3 in amino acids: CATSDSKGYTF. The CDR3 DNA sequence: TGTGCCACCAGTGATTCCAAAGGCTACACCTTC.

The chain joins TRBV14 to TRBJ2-3, with D perhaps matching TRBD2 (6 bases). Germline V gene lookup returns CDR1 SGHDN and CDR2 FVKESK. The CDR3 contains 11 residues. The V gene lost 3 bases and the J gene lost 9 bases, with 7 bases spanning the gap. Here the CDR3 reads CASSHGGTQYF. The DNA for the CDR3 is TGTGCCAGCAGCCACGGGGGAACGCAGTATTTT.

On this clone itself: The junction does not match germline at one end; this may be a read error. As DNA, the CDR3 is TGTGCCAGCAGTTACCGACCACAAAACAGGGTACATTTT. Translated: CASSYRPQNRVHF. The chain carries TRBV6-5 and TRBJ2-3, with TRBD1 as a possible D gene (6 bases). This CDR3 has 13 amino acids. CDR1 is MNHEY, CDR2 SVGAGI, per germline.

This clone was recorded a few times. V is TRBV4-3 and J is TRBJ2-6; D not certain. In germline, CDR1 is LGHNA, CDR2 YSLEER. V was pared by 10 bases and J by 2 bases, with 12 bases between. The CDR3 has 14 residues. The CDR3 loop reads CATSVNPGANVLTF. The CDR3 DNA sequence: TGCGCCACCTCGGTAAACCCTGGGGCCAACGTCCTGACTTTC.

This sequence joins TRBV19 and TRBJ2-1; a possible D gene is TRBD2 (6 bases). This CDR3 has 14 residues. V was trimmed by 7 bases and J by 9 bases, leaving 19 bases between them. Germline CDR1 is LNHDA and CDR2 is SQIVND (reference sequence). The CDR3 protein is CASMLDYPRGEQFF. The CDR3 nucleotides are TGTGCCAGTATGTTGGACTACCCGCGGGGTGAGCAGTTCTTC. The full variable domain, its missing parts supplied by reference TRBV19 and TRBJ2-1, is DGGITQSPKYLFRKEGQNVTLSCEQNLNHDAMYWYRQDPGQGLRLIYYSQIVNDFQKGDIAEGYSVSREKKESFPLTVTSAQKNPTAFYLCASMLDYPRGEQFFGPGTRLTVL.

The chain links TRBV3-1 (or the pseudogene TRBV3-2) to TRBJ1-6, with D unresolved. The V and J ends lost 2 bases and 2 bases respectively, with 22 bases between them. The germline V gene encodes CDR1 LGHDT and CDR2 YNNKEL (reference sequence). The length of the CDR3 is 20 residues. In DNA form, the CDR3 reads TGTGCCAGCAGCCAACTCCCGAACGCCGTTAGCGGCCCCTATAATTCACCCCTCCACTTT. This gives the protein CASSQLPNAVSGPYNSPLHF.

This rearrangement joins TRBV6-5 to TRBJ2-2, with 8 bases fitting TRBD1. The trim removed 8 bases at V and 3 bases at J, leaving 5 bases unmatched. The CDR3 sequence is 14 residues long. The germline CDR1 and CDR2 sequences are MNHEY and SVGAGI. This CDR3 reads CASGDRQYTGELFF. The CDR3 nucleotides read TGTGCCAGCGGGGACAGGCAGTACACCGGGGAGCTGTTTTTT.

The rearrangement joins TRBV5-1 to TRBJ1-4; D is perhaps TRBD1 (5 bases). The CDR3 contains 15 residues. Germline assignment: CDR1 SGHRS and CDR2 YFSETQ. Trimming left V 0 bases short and J 8 bases short, with 14 bases between. The CDR3 coding sequence is TGCGCCAGCAGCTTGGAAGGGGCTCCTGGGGAAAAACTGTTTTTT. Amino acids: CASSLEGAPGEKLFF.

V is TRBV11-1 and J is TRBJ1-1; TRBD1 might be the D (5 bases). The V gene's germline CDR1 is SGHAT and CDR2 FQDESV (reference sequence). The CDR3 consists of 16 residues. Trimming cost V 0 bases and J 1 base, with 12 bases left between them. CDR3 in DNA: TGTGCCAGCAGCTTAGCTTTTGACAGTGAGAACACTGAAGCTTTCTTT. It is translated as CASSLAFDSENTEAFF.

The chain recombines TRBV5-1 with TRBJ1-6, with D perhaps matching TRBD1 (6 bases). The CDR3 runs 14 residues. V was cut by 5 bases and J by 6 bases, with 12 bases left in between. The germline CDR1 and CDR2 sequences are SGHRS and YFSETQ. CDR3 nucleotides: TGCGCCAGCAGAGAACAGGGAGTTAATTCACCCCTCCACTTT. This gives the protein CASREQGVNSPLHF.

The chain employs TRBV27 and TRBJ1-5; 11 bases are shared with TRBD1. Looked up from germline, CDR1 is MNHEY and CDR2 is SMNVEV (reference sequence). CDR3 length equals 16 residues. J was trimmed by 2 bases and V by 5 bases; bases with no gene match: 5. The CDR3 sequence: CASSPGQGAGNQPQHF. CDR3 DNA sequence: TGTGCCAGCAGTCCCGGACAGGGGGCGGGCAATCAGCCCCAGCATTTT.

The gene calls are TRBV6-1 and TRBJ1-4; 9 nucleotides agree with TRBD1. The CDR3 consists of 15 residues. The junction had 4 bases not matched to a gene; V was cut back by 1 base and J by 7 bases. Germline V gene sequence: CDR1 MNHNS, CDR2 SASEGT. CDR3 loop: CASSEGGDRVEKLFF. The DNA of the CDR3 is TGTGCCAGCAGTGAAGGGGGGGACAGGGTTGAAAAACTGTTTTTT.

V and J are TRBV11-2 and TRBJ2-3, with D perhaps matching TRBD2 (6 bases). The ends were cut back, 0 bases at V and 3 bases at J, with 10 bases in the middle. This CDR3 spans 15 amino acids. Germline loops: CDR1 SGHAT, CDR2 FQNNGV. The DNA for the CDR3 is TGTGCCAGCAGCTTAGATCCGGGGGTGACAGATACGCAGTATTTT. It yields the protein CASSLDPGVTDTQYF.

The gene calls are TRBV29-1 and TRBJ2-1; D might be TRBD2 (5 bases). Trimming took 2 bases from V and 10 from J, leaving 12 bases between them. Germline-derived CDR1 and CDR2 are SQVTM and ANQGSEA. The CDR3 runs 12 residues. The CDR3 nucleotides are TGCAGCGTTGAACGCTGGAGAGGGGAGCAGTTCTTC. Its protein is CSVERWRGEQFF.

The V gene is TRBV30, the J gene TRBJ2-7; 8 nucleotides align to TRBD2. The trim removed 0 bases at V and 5 bases at J, leaving 6 bases unmatched. This CDR3 is 14 amino acids long. CDR1 GTSNPN and CDR2 SVGIG come from the germline V gene (reference sequence). CDR3 region: CAWSVVGGANEQYF. The CDR3 DNA follows: TGTGCCTGGAGTGTAGTCGGGGGGGCAAACGAGCAGTACTTC.

The chain carries TRBV10-3 and TRBJ1-2; D remains unclear. V was cut by 4 bases and J by 2 bases, with 11 bases left in between. The length of the CDR3 is 14 residues. Per germline, CDR1 ENHRY and CDR2 SYGVKD. CDR3 DNA: TGTGCCATCAGTGGCTCTTCGGGAAACTATGGCTACACCTTC. This codes for CAISGSSGNYGYTF.

The CDR3 here is CASSPGQRYQETQYF. The DNA of the CDR3 is TGTGCCAGCAGCCCGGGACAGCGGTACCAAGAGACCCAGTACTTC. The chain has TRBV3-1 (or the pseudogene TRBV3-2) and TRBJ2-5, with 7 bases that match TRBD1. The V and J ends lost 4 bases and 0 bases, in that order; junction bases with no gene match: 5. The V gene's germline CDR1 is LGHDT and CDR2 YNNKEL (reference sequence). This CDR3 comprises 15 residues.